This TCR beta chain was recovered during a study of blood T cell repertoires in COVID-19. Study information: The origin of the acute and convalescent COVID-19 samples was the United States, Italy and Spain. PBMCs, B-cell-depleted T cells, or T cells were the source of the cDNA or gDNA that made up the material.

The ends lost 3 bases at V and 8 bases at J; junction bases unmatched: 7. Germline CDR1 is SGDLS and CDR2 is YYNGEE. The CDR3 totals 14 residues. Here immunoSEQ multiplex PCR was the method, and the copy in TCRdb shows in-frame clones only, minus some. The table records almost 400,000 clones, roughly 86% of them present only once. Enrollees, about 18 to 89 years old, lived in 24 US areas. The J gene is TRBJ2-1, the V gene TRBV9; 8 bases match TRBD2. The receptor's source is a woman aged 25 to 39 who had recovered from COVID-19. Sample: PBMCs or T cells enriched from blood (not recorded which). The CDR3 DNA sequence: TGTGCCAGCAGCGCCGTAGCGGGAATCCATGAGCAGTTCTTC. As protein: CASSAVAGIHEQFF.